The 31 T cell receptor beta chains below come from one sample, sequenced in a study of T cells in tumors after PD-1 blockade. Libraries were prepared by immunoSEQ multiplex PCR; TCRdb keeps only in-frame clonotypes and omits some of them. The sample carries around 12,000 clones, 55% to 80% recorded once. The specimen comprised tumor tissue, sampled before anti-PD-1 treatment. These receptors originate from a human donor with cutaneous squamous cell carcinoma.

The chain combines TRBV28 with TRBJ1-1, with TRBD1 as a possible D gene (5 bases). The CDR3 consists of 14 residues. V shed 6 bases and J shed 4 bases, with 15 bases lying between them. CDR1 is MDHEN, CDR2 SYDVKM, per germline. CDR3 bases: TGTGCCAGCAGACTTACAGGTCGGGGCACTGAAGCTTTCTTT. Residues: CASRLTGRGTEAFF.

The genes are TRBV5-4 and TRBJ2-1; TRBD2 matches at 7 bases. J was trimmed by 4 bases and V by 0 bases; bases with no gene match: 4. The CDR3 covers 15 residues. Germline V lookup: CDR1 SGHNT, CDR2 YYREEE (reference sequence). As DNA, the CDR3 is TGTGCCAGCAGCTTGGAGCGGGGATTATACAATGAGCAGTTCTTC. Translation gives CASSLERGLYNEQFF.

The rearrangement joins TRBV9 to TRBJ2-1, with 8 nucleotides matching TRBD2. The germline V gene encodes CDR1 SGDLS and CDR2 YYNGEE. J was trimmed by 6 bases and V by 0 bases; bases with no gene match: 5. The CDR3 contains 15 residues. CDR3 DNA sequence: TGTGCCAGCAGCGTAGAGGAGCGGGGGATCAATGAGCAGTTCTTC. Protein sequence: CASSVEERGINEQFF.

The chain recombines TRBV7-9 with TRBJ1-5; D is ambiguous. CDR3 length: 12 residues. V lost 3 bases and J lost 4, with 4 bases in between. Germline assignment: CDR1 SEHNR and CDR2 FQNEAQ (reference sequence). The CDR3 here is CASSFRNQPQHF. CDR3 in DNA: TGTGCCAGCAGCTTTCGGAATCAGCCCCAGCATTTT.

V gene TRBV3-1 (or the pseudogene TRBV3-2) combines with J gene TRBJ2-7; D unclear. The CDR3 is 15 amino acids. V was clipped by 1 base and J by 4 bases, with 14 bases between them. Per germline, CDR1 LGHDT and CDR2 YNNKEL (reference sequence). Here the CDR3 reads CASSQVFSVGYEQYF. CDR3 sequence (DNA): TGTGCCAGCAGCCAAGTTTTTAGTGTTGGATACGAGCAGTACTTC.

The chain uses TRBV7-3 and TRBJ2-3; 7 bases match TRBD2. V lost 4 bases to trimming and J lost 6 bases; unmatched junction nucleotides: 16. The CDR3 runs to 17 residues. The germline V gene has CDR1 SGHTA and CDR2 FQGTGA. As DNA, the CDR3 is TGTGCCAGCAGCTCCACCCTCGGTGGGAGGGCCCTGGATACGCAGTATTTT. Translated: CASSSTLGGRALDTQYF.

J is TRBJ2-7 and V is TRBV19; 9 bases match TRBD2. The germline gives CDR1 LNHDA, CDR2 SQIVND (reference sequence). The CDR3 totals 15 residues. V lost 3 bases to trimming and J lost 2 bases; unmatched junction nucleotides: 5. The CDR3 loop is CASSIRREGTYEQYF. In DNA, the CDR3 is TGTGCCAGTAGTATCCGGCGGGAGGGTACCTACGAGCAGTACTTC.

The genes are TRBV5-1 and TRBJ1-2; no clear D gene. Trimming removed 1 base from V and 0 bases from J, with 4 bases in between. Germline CDR1 is SGHRS and CDR2 is YFSETQ. This CDR3 contains 13 residues. Here the CDR3 DNA reads TGCGCCAGCAGCTTGTTCACTAACTATGGCTACACCTTC. The encoded protein is CASSLFTNYGYTF.

This clone was recorded a few times. The chain is built from TRBV5-8 and TRBJ2-1; the match to TRBD2 covers 12 bases. J gave up 3 bases and V 4 bases, and 5 bases lay outside the gene matches. The length of the CDR3 is 16 residues. CDR1 is SGHTS and CDR2 is YDEGEE in the germline V gene. The CDR3 spells CASSGLAGTSYNEQFF. The CDR3 DNA is TGTGCCAGCAGCGGACTAGCGGGGACGAGCTACAATGAGCAGTTCTTC.

CDR3 sequence reads: CASSDRTIKFSGNTIYF. CDR3 DNA sequence: TGTGCCAGCTCAGACAGAACTATTAAATTTTCTGGAAACACCATATATTTT. This sequence joins TRBV18 and TRBJ1-3, with D perhaps TRBD1 (5 bases). The length of the CDR3 is 17 residues. Trimming stripped 5 bases from V and 1 base from J, with 18 bases between. Germline V lookup: CDR1 KGHSH, CDR2 LQKENI.

This clone appeared a single time. The CDR3 protein is CASSQVVRTSGSAGELFF. DNA of the CDR3: TGTGCCAGCAGCCAAGTCGTGCGGACTAGCGGGTCTGCCGGGGAGCTGTTTTTT. The genes are TRBV4-2 and TRBJ2-2; TRBD2 aligns across 11 bases. V was clipped by 1 base and J by 6 bases; unmatched bases: 10. Germline lookup yields CDR1 LGHNA and CDR2 YNFKEQ. The CDR3 has 18 amino acids.

The CDR3 nucleotides are TGTGCCAGCAACTACGGTAGGGGGCATGTGAACACTGAAGCTTTCTTT. Translated: CASNYGRGHVNTEAFF. The genes are TRBV13 and TRBJ1-1; 7 nucleotides agree with TRBD1. The CDR3 contains 16 residues. The ends lost 7 bases at V and 0 bases at J; junction bases unmatched: 11. CDR1 is PRHDT, CDR2 FYEKMQ, per germline (reference sequence). The full variable domain, in which reference TRBV13 and TRBJ1-1 provide the parts outside the CDR3, is AAGVIQSPRHLIKEKRETATLKCYPIPRHDTVYWYQQGPGQDPQFLISFYEKMQSDKGSIPDRFSAQQFSDYHSELNMSSLELGDSALYFCASNYGRGHVNTEAFFGQGTRLTVV.

The sample holds a few counts of this clone. V gene TRBV21-1 combines with J gene TRBJ2-5. TRBV21-1 is deemed a pseudogene. This CDR3 spans 14 amino acids. CDR3 coding DNA: TGTGCCAGCAGCTATGGGGTGAAGAAAGAGACCCAGTACTTC. This codes for CASSYGVKKETQYF.

The sample holds a few counts of this clone. The CDR3 is CASSPGYSDSPLHF. The CDR3 bases are TGTGCCAGCAGCCCAGGGTACTCGGATTCACCCCTCCACTTT. The V call is TRBV9, the J call TRBJ1-6; D perhaps matches TRBD1 (5 bases). Trimming stripped 4 bases from V and 8 bases from J, with 13 bases between. The length of the CDR3 is 14 residues. Germline CDR1 and CDR2: SGDLS and YYNGEE.

The chain carries TRBV19 and TRBJ2-7, with 7 nucleotides matching TRBD1. The CDR3 runs to 14 residues. The V and J ends lost 6 bases and 3 bases, in that order; junction bases with no gene match: 8. The germline CDR1 and CDR2 sequences are LNHDA and SQIVND (reference sequence). CDR3 residues: CASSPPTGYYEQYF. The CDR3 region has the DNA TGTGCCAGTAGCCCCCCGACAGGGTACTACGAGCAGTACTTC.

This clone came up a few times. This chain joins TRBV7-2 and TRBJ2-2; TRBD2 matches 8 bases. The trim removed 3 bases at V and 6 bases at J, leaving 3 bases unmatched. There are 14 residues in the CDR3. Germline V gene data show CDR1 as SGHTA and CDR2 as FQGNSA. The CDR3 reads CASSFSGGAGELFF. As DNA, the CDR3 is TGTGCCAGCAGCTTCAGCGGGGGTGCCGGGGAGCTGTTTTTT.

This chain joins TRBV11-2 and TRBJ2-3, with D unclear. Germline CDR1 SGHAT, CDR2 FQNNGV. The CDR3 spans 12 residues. Trimming took off 7 bases at V and 0 bases at J, with 5 bases between the two ends. In DNA form, the CDR3 reads TGTGCCAGCACCCCTAGCACAGATACGCAGTATTTT. Amino acid sequence: CASTPSTDTQYF.

The chain combines TRBV6-6 with TRBJ2-5; 15 positions agree with TRBD2. Germline values: CDR1 MNHNY, CDR2 SVGAGI (reference sequence). Trimming took 6 bases from V and 5 from J; bases not matched to a gene: 16. The CDR3 runs 19 residues. The CDR3 DNA reads as TGTGCCAGCAGCTTTTCTCCGGGACTAGCGGGAGGCGGAGGGGAGACCCAGTACTTC. Encoded protein: CASSFSPGLAGGGGETQYF.

This chain links TRBV19 with TRBJ1-6, with a weak D call TRBD1 (5 bases). CDR1 LNHDA and CDR2 SQIVND come from the germline V gene (reference sequence). The CDR3 extends over 14 amino acids. V gave up 7 bases and J gave up 6 bases, with 13 bases separating them. CDR3 DNA sequence: TGTGCCAGTACCAGGGACGGTGGTAATTCACCCCTCCACTTT. It translates to CASTRDGGNSPLHF.

The DNA for the CDR3 is TGCGCCAGCAGTGGGGGGGCGGGGGCGTCCTTCACAGATACGCAGTATTTT. Its translation is CASSGGAGASFTDTQYF. The chain uses TRBV5-1 and TRBJ2-3; D possibly corresponds to TRBD2 (7 bases). Germline loops: CDR1 SGHRS, CDR2 YFSETQ. V lost 5 bases to trimming and J lost 2 bases, with 21 bases between them. CDR3 length: 17 residues.

V usage is TRBV6-4 and J usage is TRBJ2-3; D not resolved. CDR3 length: 16 amino acids. V was pared by 2 bases and J by 0 bases, with 12 bases between. CDR1 and CDR2 (germline): MRHNA, SNTAGT. The CDR3 spells CASSDLPSSSTDTQYF. Here the CDR3 DNA reads TGTGCCAGCAGTGACCTCCCCAGCTCCAGCACAGATACGCAGTATTTT.

This chain uses TRBV30 with TRBJ1-5, with D possibly matching TRBD1 (5 bases). This CDR3 comprises 14 residues. V gave up 0 bases and J gave up 6 bases, with 12 bases separating them. In germline, CDR1 is GTSNPN, CDR2 SVGIG (reference sequence). The CDR3 bases are TGTGCCTGGAGTGTACTAAGAGGGGCTCAGCCCCAGCATTTT. Its translation is CAWSVLRGAQPQHF.

By its share, this clone is medium-sized (0.01 to 0.1%). The rearrangement joins TRBV7-3 to TRBJ2-1, with 7 bases fitting TRBD2. Trimming removed 1 base from V and 7 bases from J; junction bases left unmatched: 4. Germline loops: CDR1 SGHTA, CDR2 FQGTGA. This CDR3 region has 14 residues. CDR3 in DNA: TGTGCCAGCAGCTTAAGCGGGGGTCGGAATGAGCAGTTCTTC. It translates to CASSLSGGRNEQFF.

Only one count was recorded for this clone. The chain links TRBV7-3 to TRBJ2-1; D remains unclear. Germline V gene sequence: CDR1 SGHTA, CDR2 FQGTGA. V lost 0 bases, J lost 7 bases, and 13 bases lay in between. The CDR3 spans 15 residues. This CDR3 reads CASSLTNGQWNEQFF. The CDR3 DNA is TGTGCCAGCAGCTTAACGAACGGGCAATGGAATGAGCAGTTCTTC.

The rearrangement joins TRBV4-2 to TRBJ1-1; 10 bases are shared with TRBD1. Per germline, CDR1 LGHNA and CDR2 YNFKEQ. This CDR3 region has 15 residues. Trimming took 4 bases from V and 1 from J; bases not matched to a gene: 3. This CDR3 reads CASSPGDRGNTEAFF. DNA of the CDR3: TGTGCCAGCAGCCCCGGGGACAGGGGGAACACTGAAGCTTTCTTT.

This clone is medium-sized by share. V and J are TRBV7-2 and TRBJ2-5; 8 bases match TRBD1. CDR3 length: 13 amino acids. From germline, CDR1 is SGHTA and CDR2 FQGNSA. Trimming at V came to 6 bases and at J to 14 bases, leaving 14 bases not matched to a gene. The CDR3 protein is CASSLDPSGGVYF. CDR3 in DNA: TGTGCCAGCAGTTTGGACCCCTCAGGGGGCGTATACTTC.

J is TRBJ2-7 and V is TRBV7-6, with 7 bases identical to TRBD2. The CDR3 consists of 16 residues. V was pared by 5 bases and J by 3 bases, with 13 bases of the junction left unmatched. Germline CDR1 is SGHVS and CDR2 is FNYEAQ. This chain's CDR3 is CASSPRGVGPSYEQYF. In DNA form, the CDR3 reads TGTGCCAGCAGCCCCCGGGGGGTCGGACCAAGCTACGAGCAGTACTTC.

V and J are TRBV2 and TRBJ2-7; D not certain. The CDR3 runs to 11 residues. Germline loops: CDR1 SNHLY, CDR2 FYNNEI. Trimming took 6 bases from V and 2 from J, leaving 5 bases between them. The DNA for the CDR3 is TGTGCCAGCAGCCCGGCCTACGAGCAGTACTTC. Translating it yields CASSPAYEQYF.

This clone came up a few times. The chain uses TRBV5-4 and TRBJ2-5, with D unclear. In germline, CDR1 is SGHNT, CDR2 YYREEE (reference sequence). The CDR3 runs to 13 residues. Trimming removed 0 bases from V and 5 bases from J, with 8 bases in between. For the CDR3, the DNA is TGTGCCAGCAGCTTGGTTCCCGGGGAGACCCAGTACTTC. Amino acids: CASSLVPGETQYF.

The chain combines TRBV20-1 with TRBJ1-6; no firm D call. Deletions cut 3 bases from V and 7 bases from J, with 7 bases between. The CDR3 is made up of 12 amino acids. Germline V gene sequence: CDR1 DFQATT, CDR2 SNEGSKA (reference sequence). The DNA of the CDR3 is TGCAGTGCTAGTGTGTTGAATTCACCCCTCCACTTT. Translating it yields CSASVLNSPLHF.

The chain links TRBV7-2 to TRBJ2-5; TRBD2 matches 10 bases. There are 17 residues in the CDR3. With V trimmed by 3 bases and J by 4 bases, 11 bases remained unmatched. CDR1 is SGHTA, CDR2 FQGNSA, per germline. The CDR3 region has the DNA TGTGCCAGCAGCTTCAGCACTCTAGCGGGAGTCGGAGAGACCCAGTACTTC. Translating gives CASSFSTLAGVGETQYF.